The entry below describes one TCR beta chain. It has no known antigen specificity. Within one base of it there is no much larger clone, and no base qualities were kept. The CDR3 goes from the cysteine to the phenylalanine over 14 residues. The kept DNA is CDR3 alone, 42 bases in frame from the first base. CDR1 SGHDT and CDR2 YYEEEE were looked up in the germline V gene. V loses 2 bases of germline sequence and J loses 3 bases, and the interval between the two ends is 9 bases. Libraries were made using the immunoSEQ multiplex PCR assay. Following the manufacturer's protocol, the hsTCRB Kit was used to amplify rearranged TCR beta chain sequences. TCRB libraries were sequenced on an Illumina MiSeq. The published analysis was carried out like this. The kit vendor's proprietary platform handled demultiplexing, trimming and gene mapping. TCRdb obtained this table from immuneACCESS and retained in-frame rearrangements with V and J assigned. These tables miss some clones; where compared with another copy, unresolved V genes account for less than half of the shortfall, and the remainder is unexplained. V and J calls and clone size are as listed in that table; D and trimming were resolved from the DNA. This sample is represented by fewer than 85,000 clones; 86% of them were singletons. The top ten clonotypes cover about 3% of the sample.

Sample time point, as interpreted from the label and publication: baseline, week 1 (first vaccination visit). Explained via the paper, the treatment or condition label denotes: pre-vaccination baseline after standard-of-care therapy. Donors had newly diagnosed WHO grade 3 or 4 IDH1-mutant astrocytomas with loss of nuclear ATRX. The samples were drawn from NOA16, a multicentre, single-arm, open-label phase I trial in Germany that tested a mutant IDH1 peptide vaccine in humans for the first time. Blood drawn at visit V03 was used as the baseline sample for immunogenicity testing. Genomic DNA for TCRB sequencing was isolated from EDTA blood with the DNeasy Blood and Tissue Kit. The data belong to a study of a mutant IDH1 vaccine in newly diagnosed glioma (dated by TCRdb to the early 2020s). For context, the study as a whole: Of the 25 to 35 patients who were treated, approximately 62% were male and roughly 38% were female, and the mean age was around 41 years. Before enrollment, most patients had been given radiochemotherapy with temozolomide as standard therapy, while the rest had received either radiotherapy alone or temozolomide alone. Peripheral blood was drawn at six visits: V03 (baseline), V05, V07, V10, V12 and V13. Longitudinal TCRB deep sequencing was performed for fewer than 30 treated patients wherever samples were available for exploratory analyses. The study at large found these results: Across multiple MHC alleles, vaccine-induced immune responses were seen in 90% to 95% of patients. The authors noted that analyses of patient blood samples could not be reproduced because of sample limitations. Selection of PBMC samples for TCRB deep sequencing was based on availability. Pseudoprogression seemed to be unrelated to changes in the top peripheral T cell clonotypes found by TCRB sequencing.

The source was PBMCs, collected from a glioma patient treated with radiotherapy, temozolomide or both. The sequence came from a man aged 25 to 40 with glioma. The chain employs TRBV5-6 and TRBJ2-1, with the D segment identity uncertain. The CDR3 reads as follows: CASSFRSFYNEQFF. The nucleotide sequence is TGTGCCAGCAGCTTTAGGAGCTTCTACAATGAGCAGTTCTTC.